This TCR beta chain was obtained from a study of blood T cell repertoires in COVID-19. In the study overall: The samples span acute and convalescent COVID-19 from the United States, Italy and Spain.

This CDR3 contains 16 residues. CDR1 MGHRA and CDR2 YSYEKL come from the germline V gene. V was cut by 0 bases and J by 8 bases, with 19 bases left in between. Some clones are missing from TCRdb's copy, which holds only in-frame ones; the method was immunoSEQ multiplex PCR. The sample carries some 210,000 clones, about 90% recorded once. The rearrangement uses TRBV4-1 and TRBJ1-2, with D possibly TRBD1 on 6 matching bases. The TCR was taken from a man aged 25 to 40 with acute or convalescent COVID-19. Sequenced input: peripheral blood. The CDR3: CASSQDRPIRGYGYTF. The CDR3, as DNA: TGCGCCAGCAGCCAAGATCGGCCGATCAGGGGTTACGGCTACACCTTC.